This TCR beta chain was sequenced in a study of CD4 and CD8 cells across lung adenocarcinoma regions. Donors had localized lung adenocarcinoma, a non-small cell lung cancer. TCRdb re-derived calls from the PCR reads in MiXCR, one entry per CDR3 protein. The sample contains about 12,000 distinct CDR3 sequences, 47% of which appear only once. Germline lookup yields CDR1 MNHGY and CDR2 SAAAGT. There are 17 residues in the CDR3. A note on this clonotype: One end of the junction does not line up with germline, which may come from a read error.

The V and J genes are TRBV6-8 and TRBJ2-3; D might be TRBD1 (6 bases). Sequenced material: CD8+ T cells from the margin of a lung tumor. This clonotype was sampled from a male donor with lung adenocarcinoma. The CD4 and CD8 labels of this study may be unreliable. CDR3 sequence (DNA): TGTGCCAGCAGTTACCCACTAGGGGGACGGGGTGCAGATACCCAGTATTTT. It translates to CASSYPLGGRGADTQYF.